A selection of T cell receptor beta chains follows, all from one sample in a study of T cells in Graves' hyperthyroidism and ophthalmopathy. Each CDR3 protein gets one entry after TCRdb re-called the multiplex PCR reads with MiXCR. This table holds about 400,000 distinct CDR3 sequences, under 15% found once. Specimen: blood. The source of these receptors is a woman aged 30 to 39 with Graves' hyperthyroidism. CDR3s include the opening cysteine and the closing phenylalanine or tryptophan. The order of the fields is J gene, V gene, CDR3 length, CDR3 protein.

TRBJ1-1,TRBV3-1,14,CASSQGWESTEAFF
TRBJ2-1,TRBV19,16,CASSITTTRAYNEQFF
TRBJ2-1,TRBV7-9,16,CASGPQLAGVHNEQFF
TRBJ1-2,TRBV20-1,15,CSAKGWGALNYGYTF
TRBJ2-1,TRBV13,18,CASSLTGFSSGRDNEQFF
TRBJ2-6,TRBV28,17,CASSLQPGQNGANVLTF
TRBJ2-4,TRBV15,17,CATSREFGTGVKNIQYF
TRBJ1-2,TRBV5-1,14,CASSSDGVSYGYTF
TRBJ1-1,TRBV6-1,16,CASSSSYRGVNTEAFF
TRBJ2-7,TRBV20-1,12,CSARPGPTEQYF
TRBJ2-1,TRBV20-1,14,CSARSSGSYNEQFF
TRBJ1-5,TRBV28,14,CASNPNGGYQPQHF
TRBJ1-3,TRBV5-1,16,CASSLAARTSGNTIYF
TRBJ1-1,TRBV27,13,CASMQTGWTEAFF
TRBJ2-1,TRBV7-2,14,CASSSFREGNEQFF
TRBJ2-7,TRBV19,13,CASSMDAYYEQYF
TRBJ1-1,TRBV27,15,CASRKPPGGNTEAFF
TRBJ2-3,TRBV6-2/TRBV6-3,16,CASTGTSGRGADTQYF
TRBJ1-2,TRBV18,14,CASSQIGTNYGYTF
TRBJ2-3,TRBV7-9,14,CASSLVRDTDTQYF
TRBJ1-5,TRBV7-9,15,CASSSTGTGNQPQHF
TRBJ2-2,TRBV7-3,13,CASTWAGGGELFF
TRBJ2-3,TRBV9,12,CASSVVGDTQYF
TRBJ2-1,TRBV7-2,14,CASSQAQGVDEQFF
TRBJ1-4,TRBV27,17,CASSFQMTGGGSEKLFF
TRBJ2-1,TRBV7-2,13,CASSDGGFLEQFF
TRBJ2-1,TRBV6-1,15,CASSDGTSGDNEQFF
TRBJ2-3,TRBV7-2,15,CASSLGVRVIDTQYF
TRBJ2-7,TRBV12-3/TRBV12-4,14,CASSLTGGPYEQYF
TRBJ1-4,TRBV7-2,15,CASSASTGIGEKLFF
TRBJ1-2,TRBV15,15,CATSRSGTANYGYTF